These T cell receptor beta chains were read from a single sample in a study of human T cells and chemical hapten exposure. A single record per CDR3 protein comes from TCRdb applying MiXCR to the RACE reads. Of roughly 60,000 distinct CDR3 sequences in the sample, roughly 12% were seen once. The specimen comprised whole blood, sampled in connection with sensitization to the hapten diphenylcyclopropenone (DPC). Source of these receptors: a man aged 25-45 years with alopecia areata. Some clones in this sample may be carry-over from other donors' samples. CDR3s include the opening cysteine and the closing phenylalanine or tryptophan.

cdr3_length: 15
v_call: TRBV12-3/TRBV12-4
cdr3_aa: CASSSPRGGGDTQYF

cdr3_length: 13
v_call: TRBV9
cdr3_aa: CASSPFPGTEVHF

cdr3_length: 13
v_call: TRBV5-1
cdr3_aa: CASSLVQGNEQFF

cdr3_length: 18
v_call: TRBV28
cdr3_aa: CASSSEDRPVGTWYEQYF

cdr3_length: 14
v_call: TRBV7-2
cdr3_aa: CASSLDRVRNTIYF

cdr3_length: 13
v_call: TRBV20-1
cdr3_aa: CSVRQSTNEKLFF

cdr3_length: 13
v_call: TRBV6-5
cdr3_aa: CASIDGGDTEAFF

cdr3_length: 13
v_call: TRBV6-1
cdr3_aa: CASDRGGGYGYTF

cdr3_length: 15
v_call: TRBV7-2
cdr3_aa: CASSSRAGSNQPQHF

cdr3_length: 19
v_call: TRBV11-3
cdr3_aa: CASSLGHTKNRVNTGELFF

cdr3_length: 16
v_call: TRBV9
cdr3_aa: CASSVGIGSSYNEQFF

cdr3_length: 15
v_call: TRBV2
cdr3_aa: CASRIEAGRSEKLFF

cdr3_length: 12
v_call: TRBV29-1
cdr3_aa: CSVVIQNQPQHF

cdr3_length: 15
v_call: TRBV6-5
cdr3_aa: CASSYRDRGLDEQYF

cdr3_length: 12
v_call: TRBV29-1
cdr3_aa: CSVVGYQETQYF

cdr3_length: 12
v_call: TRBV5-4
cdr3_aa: CSTQGTNTEAFF

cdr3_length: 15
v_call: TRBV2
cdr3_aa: CASIRTGGALNEQFF

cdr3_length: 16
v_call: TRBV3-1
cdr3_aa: CASSSLSGSPRETQYF

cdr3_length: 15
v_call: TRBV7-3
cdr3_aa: CASSAWGFGNSPLHF

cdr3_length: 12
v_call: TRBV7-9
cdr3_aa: CASSLADQPQHF

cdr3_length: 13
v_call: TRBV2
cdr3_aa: CANGQGGNQLQHF

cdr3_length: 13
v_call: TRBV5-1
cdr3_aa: CASSSNTGGRYTF

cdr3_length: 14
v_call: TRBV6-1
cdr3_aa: CASSDMVSYNEQFF

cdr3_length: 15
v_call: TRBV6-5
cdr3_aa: CASSSRTGIQETQYF

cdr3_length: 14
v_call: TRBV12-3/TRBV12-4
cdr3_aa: CVSSTSGVVDTQYF

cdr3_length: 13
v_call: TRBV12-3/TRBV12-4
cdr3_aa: CASSLGPYNEQFF

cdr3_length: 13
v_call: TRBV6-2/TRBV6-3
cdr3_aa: CASSGQGGNEQFF

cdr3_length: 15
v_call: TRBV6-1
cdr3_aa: CATRESISPGYGYTF